Included here is one T cell receptor beta chain sequence, with context. The antigen remains undetermined. This entry comes from a study of CD8 T cells in ankylosing spondylitis. Quantitative barcoded 5'-RACE was used to prepare TCR beta libraries. Each CDR3 protein gets one entry after TCRdb re-called the 5' RACE reads with MiXCR. The sample gives about 700,000 distinct CDR3 sequences, about 20% of which show up once; approximately 18% is in the top ten. CDR1 PRHDT and CDR2 FYEKMQ come from the germline V gene (reference sequence). Trimming at V came to 3 bases and at J to 6 bases, leaving 10 bases not matched to a gene. CDR3 length: 17 amino acids. Findings of the study overall: As for the disease-linked clones, they showed a CD8+ phenotype and occurred at relatively low frequencies in peripheral blood. Past research had described some motif variants in reactive arthritis synovial fluid and blood. Several highly homologous variants made up a TCR beta motif, and this motif appeared characteristic of ankylosing spondylitis blood.

This chain uses TRBV13 with TRBJ2-1; TRBD2 aligns across 11 bases. Specimen: blood, either unsorted or a sorted T cell fraction (not recorded which). The clonotype comes from a male donor with ankylosing spondylitis. DNA for the CDR3: TGTGCCAGCAGCTTTTTCCAGTTCCTAGCGGGGGGCAATGAGCAGTTCTTC. Its translation: CASSFFQFLAGGNEQFF. The variable domain in full, with the rest retrieved from reference TRBV13 and TRBJ2-1, is AAGVIQSPRHLIKEKRETATLKCYPIPRHDTVYWYQQGPGQDPQFLISFYEKMQSDKGSIPDRFSAQQFSDYHSELNMSSLELGDSALYFCASSFFQFLAGGNEQFFGPGTRLTVL.